The 15 T cell receptor beta chains presented below share a single source sample, sequenced in a study of blood T cell repertoires in COVID-19. Using immunoSEQ multiplex PCR, the repertoire was profiled, and TCRdb retains in-frame clones only, with some absent. The sample lists under 400,000 clones; over 75% were seen once. The sequencing input was PBMCs or T cells enriched from blood (not recorded which). The receptor set was obtained from a man aged 35 to 55 in a cohort exposed to, infected with or recovered from COVID-19 (not recorded which).

This chain connects TRBV4-1 to TRBJ2-1, with 9 bases that match TRBD2. V shed 5 bases and J 8 bases; nucleotides not matched to a gene: 7. CDR1 is MGHRA, CDR2 YSYEKL, per germline. The CDR3 is 14 amino acids. The CDR3 nucleotides are TGCGCCAGCAGCAAACGGACTAGCGTCTATGAGCAGTTCTTC. Its protein is CASSKRTSVYEQFF.

In DNA form, the CDR3 reads TGTGCCAGCAGTCCGGGACTAGCGACGACCTACGAGCAGTACTTC. Translating it yields CASSPGLATTYEQYF. V and J are TRBV27 and TRBJ2-7; TRBD2 matches at 10 bases. Unmatched junction bases numbered 6, after V lost 5 bases and J lost 2 bases. The CDR3 runs 15 residues. Germline V gives CDR1 MNHEY, CDR2 SMNVEV (reference sequence).

This sequence joins TRBV7-9 and TRBJ1-4, with D unclear. CDR3 length: 12 amino acids. The germline V gene encodes CDR1 SEHNR and CDR2 FQNEAQ (reference sequence). The V end was cut by 5 bases, the J end by 8 bases, with 9 bases between. The CDR3 coding sequence is TGTGCCAGCAGCCCGGGCGGGGAAAAACTGTTTTTT. The encoded protein is CASSPGGEKLFF. The whole variable domain, filled in from reference TRBV7-9 and TRBJ1-4, reads DTGVSQNPRHKITKRGQNVTFRCDPISEHNRLYWYRQTLGQGPEFLTYFQNEAQLEKSRLLSDRFSAERPKGSFSTLEIQRTEQGDSAMYLCASSPGGEKLFFGSGTQLSVL.

This chain joins TRBV7-8 and TRBJ2-7; D is unresolved. Germline CDR1 and CDR2: SGHVS and FQNEAQ. The ends were cut back, 5 bases at V and 3 bases at J, with 5 bases in the middle. The CDR3 has 11 residues. In nucleotides, the CDR3 is TGTGCCAGCAGCGTATACTACGAGCAGTACTTC. The encoded protein is CASSVYYEQYF.

The chain joins TRBV6-5 to TRBJ2-7; perhaps TRBD1 as D (6 bases). In germline, CDR1 is MNHEY, CDR2 SVGAGI. This CDR3 comprises 13 residues. V was pared by 6 bases and J by 3 bases, with 12 bases between. The CDR3 DNA reads TGTGCCAGCAGAAACAGGGTTAACTACGAGCAGTACTTC. Translation: CASRNRVNYEQYF.

The rearrangement links TRBV19 to TRBJ2-2; 15 nucleotides align to TRBD2. Germline V CDR1 and CDR2: LNHDA, SQIVND (reference sequence). J gave up 6 bases and V 4 bases, and 3 bases lay outside the gene matches. The CDR3 spans 16 residues. The DNA of the CDR3 is TGTGCCAGTAGTAGACGGACTAGCGGGAGGGCCGGGGAGCTGTTTTTT. It is translated as CASSRRTSGRAGELFF.

The V call is TRBV11-2, the J call TRBJ2-2, with D unresolved. V was trimmed by 0 bases and J by 7 bases, leaving 12 bases between them. Germline V CDR1 and CDR2: SGHAT, FQNNGV. The CDR3 covers 15 residues. CDR3 sequence (DNA): TGTGCCAGCAGCTTAGATATCCTAGTGGGCGGGGAGCTGTTTTTT. It encodes CASSLDILVGGELFF.

This sequence joins TRBV30 and TRBJ2-7; 10 bases align to TRBD2. The CDR3 covers 13 residues. Germline CDR1 is GTSNPN and CDR2 is SVGIG (reference sequence). V shed 0 bases and J 7 bases; nucleotides not matched to a gene: 3. The DNA for the CDR3 is TGTGCCTGGAGTGTTACTAGCGGGGTTGAGCAGTACTTC. This encodes CAWSVTSGVEQYF. The complete variable domain, with remaining parts taken from reference TRBV30 and TRBJ2-7, reads SQTIHQWPATLVQPVGSPLSLECTVEGTSNPNLYWYRQAAGRGLQLLFYSVGIGQISSEVPQNLSASRPQDRQFILSSKKLLLSDSGFYLCAWSVTSGVEQYFGPGTRLTVT.

The V and J genes are TRBV7-9 and TRBJ1-3; maybe TRBD1 (5 bases). V lost 2 bases and J lost 7, with 15 bases in between. CDR3 length: 15 residues. Germline lookup yields CDR1 SEHNR and CDR2 FQNEAQ (reference sequence). The CDR3 nucleotides read TGTGCCAGCAGCTTATTCTCGGGGGATCCGAACACCATATATTTT. It translates to CASSLFSGDPNTIYF.

V and J are TRBV18 and TRBJ2-7; 10 bases align to TRBD1. V gave up 6 bases and J gave up 2 bases; unmatched junction bases: 10. Germline-derived CDR1 and CDR2 are KGHSH and LQKENI. The CDR3 contains 16 residues. For the CDR3, the DNA is TGTGCCAGCTCTCGGGACAGGGGATCAGTAACCTACGAGCAGTACTTC. Its protein is CASSRDRGSVTYEQYF.

The rearrangement uses TRBV5-1 and TRBJ2-5; no definite D call. The germline V and J ends were trimmed by 4 bases and 5 bases, with 9 bases remaining between them. There are 12 residues in the CDR3. Germline V CDR1 and CDR2: SGHRS, YFSETQ. The CDR3 DNA reads TGCGCCAGCAGCCTTTCTCGGGAGACCCAGTACTTC. Translating it yields CASSLSRETQYF.

This clone was seen ten or more times. The chain couples TRBV6-4 to TRBJ2-2, with TRBD1 matching 8 bases. The CDR3 contains 14 residues. CDR1 is MRHNA, CDR2 SNTAGT, per germline. The V and J ends lost 6 bases and 3 bases, in that order; junction bases with no gene match: 3. The CDR3 loop reads CASSEGQDTGELFF. The CDR3 DNA reads TGTGCCAGCAGCGAGGGACAGGACACCGGGGAGCTGTTTTTT.

This clone was recorded a few times. This rearrangement joins TRBV7-3 to TRBJ2-2; 9 nucleotides match TRBD1. V was clipped by 5 bases and J by 7 bases; unmatched bases: 5. Germline loops: CDR1 SGHTA, CDR2 FQGTGA. The CDR3 has 14 amino acids. The CDR3 nucleotides read TGTGCCAGCAGCGTACAGGGGGCTGGCGGGGAGCTGTTTTTT. Translating it yields CASSVQGAGGELFF.

This clone was observed once. The V call is TRBV7-9, the J call TRBJ1-2; possible D gene TRBD1, 5 bases. The V end was cut by 1 base, the J end by 6 bases, with 6 bases between. This CDR3 contains 12 residues. Germline V CDR1 and CDR2: SEHNR, FQNEAQ (reference sequence). CDR3 nucleotides: TGTGCCAGCAGCTTAGGGACAAATGGCTACACCTTC. This sequence encodes CASSLGTNGYTF.

CDR3 DNA: TGTGCCAGCAGCGTAGCTAGTAACGCCGGGGAGCTGTTTTTT. Encoded protein: CASSVASNAGELFF. V is TRBV9 and J is TRBJ2-2; D unclear. Trimming removed 0 bases at V and 6 bases at J, with 9 bases between. CDR3 size: 14 residues. Germline V gives CDR1 SGDLS, CDR2 YYNGEE.